The T cell receptor (beta chain) described here comes from a study of blood T cells in healthy people across ages. Study summary: Researchers report that template switching captured about one barcoded beta molecule per two T cells. Study-wide results and limits: Age advanced and TCR beta diversity per million T cells fell, roughly linearly.

CDR1 is MGHDK, CDR2 SYGVNS, per germline. The CDR3 has 15 amino acids. The V and J ends lost 5 bases and 5 bases, in that order; junction bases with no gene match: 7. For the second PCR, which ran for about 7 to 11 cycles, a sample-barcoded 5' primer and a J-beta primer mix were used. From each sample, at least 3 million paired-end reads containing CDR3 were obtained. TCRdb redid the calling of the 5' RACE reads with MiXCR, one entry per CDR3 protein. The sample contains about 640,000 distinct CDR3 sequences, roughly three fifths of which appear only once. This clonotype was seen a handful of times. Its specificity is not known.

This sequence was found in a man aged 60 to 75 in good health. This chain joins TRBV25-1 and TRBJ1-2; 11 bases map to TRBD1. The sample comprised blood. In DNA, the CDR3 is TGTGCCAGCAGTCCGCCGGGACAGGGGGTTTATGGCTACACCTTC. It encodes CASSPPGQGVYGYTF.